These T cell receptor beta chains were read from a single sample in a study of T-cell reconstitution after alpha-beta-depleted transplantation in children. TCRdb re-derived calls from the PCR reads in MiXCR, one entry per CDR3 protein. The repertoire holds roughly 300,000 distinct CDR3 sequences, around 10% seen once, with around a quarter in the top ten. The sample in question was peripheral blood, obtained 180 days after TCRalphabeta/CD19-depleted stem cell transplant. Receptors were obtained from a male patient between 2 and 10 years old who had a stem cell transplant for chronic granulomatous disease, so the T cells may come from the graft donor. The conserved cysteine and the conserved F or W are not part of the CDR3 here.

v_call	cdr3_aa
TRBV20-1	CARVIGLQKNTGELF
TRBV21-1	ASSKEGETSPRGGTDTQY
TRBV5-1	ASSLTGTSSPLH
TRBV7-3	ASSYFPGLWLETQY
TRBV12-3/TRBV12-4	ASSLNPAPLH
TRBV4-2	ASSQNTGENQPQH
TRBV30	AWSVQGGPQETQY
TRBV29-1	SVRLDGGEQY
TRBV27	ASSFSRAGETQY
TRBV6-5	ASSSQGLAGVGTGELF
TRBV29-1	SGHRSGGGNEQF
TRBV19	ASGWAF
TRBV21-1	ASSKRKRGDTQY
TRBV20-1	SARDLNENTEAF
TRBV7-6	ASSFPPRRAIYNEQF
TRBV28	ASSSGLAGDMKGHNEQF
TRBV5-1	ASSLATHLNTEAF
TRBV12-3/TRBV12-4	ASSLRRNNEQF
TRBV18	ASSPLGAPGNGYT
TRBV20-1	SARGLAGGPVPETQY
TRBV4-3	ASSQDAGGLNTQY
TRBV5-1	ARKDGKLYNEQF
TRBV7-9	ASSWSPGRRSSYEQY
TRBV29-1	SARGAETYEQY
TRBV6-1	ASSVSLTGTQY
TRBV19	ASSGGRGSGSGANVLT
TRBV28	ASTTLQGGAYEQY
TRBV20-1	SARDQREGRDTQY
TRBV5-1	ASSLASTDHYGYT
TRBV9	ASSAGTVDTGELF
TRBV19	ASSLTSGTSGRKAKNIQY
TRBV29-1	SVAPREVYREQY
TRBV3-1	ASSQDLERASYEQY
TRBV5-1	ASSLAVKPPGYT
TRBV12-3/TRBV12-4	ASISDRGEELF
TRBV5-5	ASSSPDIYEQY
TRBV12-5	ASGLGGMETQY
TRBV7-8	ASSLRGGNSGANVLT
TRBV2	ASSEGEPTYNEQF
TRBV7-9	ASGASGKDEQF
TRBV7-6	ASSALTGELF
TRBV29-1	SVGPINEQF
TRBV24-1	ATSDRTGDLYNEQF
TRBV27	ASRVGTVNTEAF
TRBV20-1	SARKTGLSEQF
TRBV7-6	ASSMGLDEQY
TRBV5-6	ASSSVGSRNTIY
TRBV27	ASSQKGAYGYT
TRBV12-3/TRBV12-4	ASSFGGSEQY
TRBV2	ASSDWQGEYNEQF
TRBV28	ASSWTSYNEQF
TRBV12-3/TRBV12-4	ASALERMSTDTQY
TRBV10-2	ASSETTVNTEAF